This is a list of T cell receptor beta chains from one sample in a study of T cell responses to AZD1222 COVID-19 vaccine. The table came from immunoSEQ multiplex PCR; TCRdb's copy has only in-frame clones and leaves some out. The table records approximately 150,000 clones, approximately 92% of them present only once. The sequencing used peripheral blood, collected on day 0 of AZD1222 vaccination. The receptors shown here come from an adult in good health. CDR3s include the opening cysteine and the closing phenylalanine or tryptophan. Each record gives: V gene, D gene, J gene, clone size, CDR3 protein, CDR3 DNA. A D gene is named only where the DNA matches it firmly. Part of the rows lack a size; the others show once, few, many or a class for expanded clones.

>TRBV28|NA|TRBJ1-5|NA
CASSWGGYSNQPQHF
TGTGCCAGCAGTTGGGGGGGGTATAGCAATCAGCCCCAGCATTTT
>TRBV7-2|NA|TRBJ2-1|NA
CASSLDGSLYNEQFF
TGTGCCAGCAGCTTAGACGGGTCCCTCTACAATGAGCAGTTCTTC
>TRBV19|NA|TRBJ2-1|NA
CASSIGITMEQFF
TGTGCCAGTAGTATTGGCATCACTATGGAGCAGTTCTTC
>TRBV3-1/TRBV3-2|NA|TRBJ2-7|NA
CASSRLSSYEQYF
TGTGCCAGCAGCCGACTTTCCTCCTACGAGCAGTACTTC
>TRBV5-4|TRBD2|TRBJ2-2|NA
CASSPTSGGPNTGELFF
TGTGCCAGCAGCCCGACTAGCGGGGGACCGAACACCGGGGAGCTGTTTTTT
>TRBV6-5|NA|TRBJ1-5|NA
CASSYSSVMGNQPQHF
TGTGCCAGCAGTTACTCGAGTGTCATGGGCAATCAGCCCCAGCATTTT
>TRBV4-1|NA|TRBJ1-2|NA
CASSTPGNYGYTF
TGCGCCAGCAGCACCCCGGGGAACTATGGCTACACCTTC
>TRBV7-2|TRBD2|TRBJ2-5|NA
CASSLAGSSGRETQYF
TGTGCCAGCAGCTTAGCAGGAAGTAGCGGGCGAGAGACCCAGTACTTC
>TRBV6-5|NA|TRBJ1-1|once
CASTAPQVPGEAFF
TGTGCCAGCACCGCCCCCCAAGTCCCAGGGGAAGCTTTCTTT
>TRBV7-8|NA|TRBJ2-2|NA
CASSLPQGHPEGTGELFF
TGTGCCAGCAGCCTACCCCAGGGGCACCCGGAGGGCACCGGGGAGCTGTTTTTT
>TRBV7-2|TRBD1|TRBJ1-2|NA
CASSLESGGSYGYTF
TGTGCCAGCAGCTTAGAGTCAGGGGGTAGCTATGGCTACACCTTC
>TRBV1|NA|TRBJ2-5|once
CTSSLPGAPGFRSEETQYF
TGCACCAGCAGCCTCCCAGGGGCGCCAGGGTTTCGTTCGGAAGAGACCCAGTACTTC
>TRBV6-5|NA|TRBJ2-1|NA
CASSPRLVNNNEQFF
TGTGCCAGCAGTCCGCGACTAGTAAATAACAATGAGCAGTTCTTC
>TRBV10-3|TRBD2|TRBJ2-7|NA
CAISEGLADSYEQYF
TGTGCCATCAGTGAGGGACTAGCGGACTCCTACGAGCAGTACTTC
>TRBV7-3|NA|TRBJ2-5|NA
CASSLVSGGTQYF
TGTGCCAGCAGCTTAGTCTCTGGTGGGACCCAGTACTTC
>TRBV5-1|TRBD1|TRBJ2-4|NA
CASSLALDRGLPNIQYF
TGCGCCAGCAGCTTGGCCCTTGACAGGGGGCTACCAAACATTCAGTACTTC
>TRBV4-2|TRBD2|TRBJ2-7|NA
CASSQPSGSSYEQYF
TGTGCCAGCAGCCAACCCAGCGGGAGCTCCTACGAGCAGTACTTC
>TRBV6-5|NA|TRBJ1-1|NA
CASSYSKKGMNTEAFF
TGTGCCAGCAGTTACTCGAAGAAGGGGATGAACACTGAAGCTTTCTTT
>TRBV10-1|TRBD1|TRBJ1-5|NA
CASSESPGQGEFQPQHF
TGCGCCAGCAGTGAGTCACCCGGACAGGGGGAGTTTCAGCCCCAGCATTTT
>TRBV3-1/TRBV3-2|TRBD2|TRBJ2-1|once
CASSQGLATKANEQFF
TGTGCCAGCAGCCAAGGACTAGCGACTAAAGCCAATGAGCAGTTCTTC
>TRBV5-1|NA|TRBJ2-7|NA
CASSWAQGYEQYF
TGCGCCAGCAGCTGGGCCCAGGGCTACGAGCAGTACTTC
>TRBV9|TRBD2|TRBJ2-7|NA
CASPSGRGNEQYF
TGTGCCAGCCCTAGCGGGAGGGGCAACGAGCAGTACTTC
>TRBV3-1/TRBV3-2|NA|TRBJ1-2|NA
CASSQQNSYGYTF
TGTGCCAGCAGCCAACAGAACAGCTATGGCTACACCTTC
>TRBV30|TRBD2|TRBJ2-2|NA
CAWSVLGLAGTGELFF
TGTGCCTGGAGTGTACTTGGGCTAGCGGGTACCGGGGAGCTGTTTTTT
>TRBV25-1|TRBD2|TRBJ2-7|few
CASTPGLAHEQYF
TGTGCCAGCACCCCCGGACTAGCCCACGAGCAGTACTTC
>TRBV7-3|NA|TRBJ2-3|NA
CASSLFGQGPDTQYF
TGTGCCAGCAGCTTATTCGGCCAGGGCCCAGATACGCAGTATTTT
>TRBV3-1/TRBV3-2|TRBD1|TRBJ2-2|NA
CASSPGTGFFERTGELFF
TGTGCCAGCAGCCCCGGGACAGGGTTTTTTGAACGGACCGGGGAGCTGTTTTTT
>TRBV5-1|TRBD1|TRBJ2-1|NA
CASSRGTGGVYNEQFF
TGCGCCAGCAGCCGGGGGACAGGTGGGGTTTACAATGAGCAGTTCTTC
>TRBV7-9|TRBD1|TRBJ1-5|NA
CASSLLGQGDQPQHF
TGTGCCAGCAGCTTATTGGGACAGGGAGATCAGCCCCAGCATTTT
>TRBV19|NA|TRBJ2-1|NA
CASSIGLLGEQFF
TGTGCCAGTAGTATAGGGCTACTGGGTGAGCAGTTCTTC
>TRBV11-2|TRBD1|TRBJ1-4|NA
CASSNRDSNIF
TGTGCCAGCAGCAACCGGGACAGTAACATATTT
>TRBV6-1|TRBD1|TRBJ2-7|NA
CASSEGQLRYEQYF
TGTGCCAGCAGTGAGGGACAGCTCAGATACGAGCAGTACTTC
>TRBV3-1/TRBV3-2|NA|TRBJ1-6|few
CASSQRTHDNSPLHF
TGTGCCAGCAGCCAACGGACGCACGATAATTCACCCCTCCACTTT
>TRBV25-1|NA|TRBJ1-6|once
CASSAQANNSPLHF
TGTGCCAGCAGTGCACAGGCGAATAATTCACCCCTCCACTTT
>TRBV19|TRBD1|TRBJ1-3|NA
CASSTRQGYMGNTIYF
TGTGCCAGTAGCACCCGACAGGGGTATATGGGAAACACCATATATTTT
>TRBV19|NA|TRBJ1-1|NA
CASDLGGTEAFF
TGTGCCAGTGATCTCGGGGGCACTGAAGCTTTCTTT
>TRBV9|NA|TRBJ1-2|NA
CASSTSGPYHYGYTF
TGTGCCAGCAGCACCAGTGGCCCTTACCACTATGGCTACACCTTC
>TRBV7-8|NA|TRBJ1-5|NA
CASSLAETKPQHF
TGTGCCAGCAGCTTAGCGGAGACAAAGCCCCAGCATTTT
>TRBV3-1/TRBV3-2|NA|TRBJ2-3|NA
CASSLPGGADTQYF
TGTGCCAGCAGCCTCCCTGGGGGGGCGGATACGCAGTATTTT
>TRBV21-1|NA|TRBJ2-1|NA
CASDGGGMVNEQFF
TGTGCCAGTGATGGAGGGGGTATGGTCAATGAGCAGTTCTTC
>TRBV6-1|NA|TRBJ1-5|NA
CASSEPAVPGWRSQPQHF
TGTGCCAGCAGTGAACCCGCCGTTCCAGGGTGGCGGTCTCAGCCCCAGCATTTT
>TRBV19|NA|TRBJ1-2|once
CASSIIEPLYGYTF
TGTGCCAGTAGTATTATTGAACCCCTATATGGCTACACCTTC
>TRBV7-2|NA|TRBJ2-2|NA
CASSFYLNTGELFF
TGTGCCAGCAGCTTCTACTTGAACACCGGGGAGCTGTTTTTT
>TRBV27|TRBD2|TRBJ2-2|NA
CASSLERPGLAHTKSGELFF
TGTGCCAGCAGCCTCGAACGACCGGGACTAGCGCACACTAAATCCGGGGAGCTGTTTTTT
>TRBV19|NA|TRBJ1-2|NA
CASSIANPEGRPHGYTF
TGTGCCAGTAGTATAGCAAACCCCGAGGGACGGCCCCATGGCTACACCTTC
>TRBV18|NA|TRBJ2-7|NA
CASTQTRSFYEQYF
TGTGCCAGCACCCAGACTCGGAGTTTTTACGAGCAGTACTTC
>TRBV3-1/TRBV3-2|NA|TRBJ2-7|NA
CASSLGPPGYEQYF
TGTGCCAGCAGCCTGGGGCCCCCCGGGTACGAGCAGTACTTC
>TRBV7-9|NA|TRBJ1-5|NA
CASSSTEGPQHF
TGTGCCAGCAGCTCGACGGAGGGGCCCCAGCATTTT
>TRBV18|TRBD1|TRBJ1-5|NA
CASSPGTGSGQPQHF
TGTGCCAGCTCACCCGGGACAGGGAGCGGTCAGCCCCAGCATTTT
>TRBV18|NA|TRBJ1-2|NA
CASSPGGDYGYTF
TGTGCCAGCTCACCCGGGGGGGACTATGGCTACACCTTC
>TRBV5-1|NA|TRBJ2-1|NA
CASSWAVEYNEQFF
TGCGCCAGCAGCTGGGCCGTGGAATACAATGAGCAGTTCTTC